This T cell receptor beta chain was captured by sequencing in a study of T cell responses to AZD1222 COVID-19 vaccine (dated by TCRdb to about 2021). Describing the broader study: TCR sequencing covered some 250 trial participants: roughly 200 given two doses of AZD1222 and approximately 26 given two doses of MenACWY control vaccine. Trial participants were enrolled into age subgroups of 18-55, 56-69 and 70-plus years, which contained approximately 150, 28 and 58 TCR-sequenced participants, respectively. The study at large found these results: Participants were mostly white British and included more females than males, and it was suggested by the authors that clonal diversity may have been underestimated. Because no day 14 peak-response samples were available, the repertoires could be characterized only after the peak T cell response. CD4 TCRs associated with the vaccine covered the entire spike protein, and the dominant responses were in regions 160-218 and 743-854. After two AZD1222 doses, spike-specific TCR breadth and depth were significantly higher than at day 0 and than in MenACWY recipients. Only five or six AZD1222 recipients were SARS-CoV-2 seropositive at baseline, limiting conclusions about previously exposed vaccinees. The 56-69-year group was small, and its depth increase did not reach significance, likely because of low power. Reportedly, almost half of the unique spike-specific TCRs recognized epitopes lying outside the regions that are mutated in the B.1.351 and B.1.1.7 variants.

Comments on this clone: Its antigen remains undetermined. Base qualities were left out, and no much larger clone turns up one base away.

The time point label, read with the paper, signifies: about 28 days (+/-7) after the second vaccine dose. AZD1222 recipients given second doses at about 4 weeks or at about 12 weeks were pooled, since spike-specific TCR depth and breadth were not found to differ between the two schedules. Vaccinee samples came from UK trials COV001 and COV002, including a single-blind randomized controlled phase 2/3 trial of AZD1222 (ChAdOx1 nCoV-19) in healthy adults. Trial participant PBMC samples were collected at day 0 and day 28 after the second dose for TCRbeta chain sequencing. The CDR3 regions of human TCRbeta chains were subjected to immunosequencing. In the authors' own workflow: Repertoire TCRs were checked for matches against a reference library of SARS-CoV-2-specific TCRs that had been generated using the MIRA antigen-specificity platform. Breadth was defined as the fraction of unique TCRs that were SARS-CoV-2-associated. Depth was defined as the fraction of total T cells that were SARS-CoV-2-associated. Using the MIRA data, every spike-specific TCR was mapped to the spike region that the TCR reacted to and assigned to either a CD4 or a CD8 class. Log10-transformed breadth and depth values were compared by one-way ANOVA with Sidak's multiple comparisons tests. TCRdb re-hosts the immuneACCESS table, in-frame sequences only. Its copies lack some clones; in the studies checked, an unresolved V gene accounts for under half of them, and the cause for the rest is not known. Clonal size and the V and J genes are those of that table, whereas D and trimming came from the DNA. In this sample the table shows about 93,000 clones, approximately 92% of which occur a single time. Roughly 2.7% of the sample is held by the ten biggest clonotypes.

In the germline V gene, CDR1 corresponds to SQVTM and CDR2 to ANQGSEA. Trimming costs V 4 bases and J 0 bases, and their ends lie 12 bases apart. The CDR3 has 14 amino acids, counting the end cysteine and phenylalanine. CDR3 DNA is the only sequence kept; it has 42 bases, read in frame from the first base. The TCR comes from an adult who received the AZD1222 COVID-19 vaccine. The chain employs TRBV29-1 and TRBJ1-1; TRBD1 is perhaps the D gene, given 5 matching bases. The input for sequencing was peripheral blood, taken 28 days after the second AZD1222 dose. The encoded CDR3 is CSVVSEGLNTEAFF. The base sequence is TGCAGCGTTGTATCCGAGGGGTTGAACACTGAAGCTTTCTTT.